This passage covers 8 T cell receptor beta chains from one sample sequenced in a study of blood T cell repertoires in COVID-19 (TCRdb year 2020). The library was built by means of the immunoSEQ multiplex PCR assay. TCRdb obtained this table from immuneACCESS and retained in-frame rearrangements with V and J assigned. These tables miss some clones; where compared with another copy, unresolved V genes account for less than half of the shortfall, and the remainder is unexplained. Recorded for this sample are about 100,000 clones; roughly 72% of them occurred a single time. Of the sample, approximately 6.2% is held by the ten largest clones. The sequencing sample was made of peripheral blood. The origin of the receptors is a man at least 80 years old with acute or convalescent COVID-19.

This clone appeared once. This chain links TRBV5-1 with TRBJ1-2; 7 bases align to TRBD1. After removal of 4 bases from V and 4 bases from J, the junction contained 4 bases not matched to a gene. The germline V gene has CDR1 SGHRS and CDR2 YFSETQ. The CDR3 covers 13 residues. The CDR3 coding sequence is TGCGCCAGCAGCCCTTCAGGGGGCTATGGCTACACCTTC. Encoded protein: CASSPSGGYGYTF.

The chain combines TRBV29-1 with TRBJ2-1; D may be TRBD2 (6 bases). The germline CDR1 and CDR2 sequences are SQVTM and ANQGSEA. The CDR3 has 11 residues. In DNA, the CDR3 is TGCGGATCCGAAGTGGGAGGCGAGCAGTTCTTC. Protein product: CGSEVGGEQFF.

This rearrangement joins TRBV3-1 (or the pseudogene TRBV3-2) to TRBJ2-3; the D is unclear. Looked up from germline, CDR1 is LGHDT and CDR2 is YNNKEL (reference sequence). V was trimmed by 4 bases and J by 1 base, leaving 6 bases between them. The CDR3 runs 13 residues. In nucleotides, the CDR3 is TGTGCCAGCAGCCTTCTAGGCACAGATACGCAGTATTTT. Protein: CASSLLGTDTQYF.

This sequence joins TRBV5-1 and TRBJ1-2, with 9 bases matching TRBD1. CDR3 length: 17 residues. Per germline, CDR1 SGHRS and CDR2 YFSETQ. The V and J ends lost 0 bases and 3 bases, in that order; junction bases with no gene match: 9. CDR3 nucleotide sequence: TGCGCCAGCAGCTTGGACCCGCCGGGACAGGGTCACTATGGCTACACCTTC. Translating it yields CASSLDPPGQGHYGYTF.

This clone was picked up many times. The rearrangement joins TRBV5-4 to TRBJ2-5, with TRBD2 identical over 12 bases. The CDR3 loop spans 15 amino acids. The V and J ends lost 6 bases and 1 base, in that order; junction bases with no gene match: 4. CDR1 SGHNT and CDR2 YYREEE come from the germline V gene (reference sequence). CDR3 sequence: CASTRTSGTQETQYF. The CDR3 DNA reads TGTGCCAGCACCAGGACTAGCGGGACCCAAGAGACCCAGTACTTC.

The sample holds one count of this clone. The gene calls are TRBV5-1 and TRBJ2-5; the match to TRBD1 covers 12 bases. Germline CDR1 reads SGHRS; CDR2 reads YFSETQ. With 4 bases clipped from V and 4 bases from J, the junction kept 11 bases outside the gene matches. This CDR3 spans 17 amino acids. CDR3 sequence: CASSRFAGTGGRETQYF. CDR3 in DNA: TGCGCCAGCAGCCGGTTTGCCGGGACAGGGGGCCGAGAGACCCAGTACTTC.

This clone occurred a few times. J is TRBJ2-3 and V is TRBV4-1, with D possibly TRBD1 on 6 matching bases. CDR3 length: 17 amino acids. Germline assignment: CDR1 MGHRA and CDR2 YSYEKL. Trimming left V 1 base short and J 1 base short, with 15 bases between. CDR3: CASSQVAQGIGTDTQYF. The CDR3 coding sequence is TGCGCCAGCAGCCAAGTGGCACAGGGAATCGGCACAGATACGCAGTATTTT.

The rearrangement uses TRBV7-9 and TRBJ1-3; D remains ambiguous. Germline V CDR1 and CDR2: SEHNR, FQNEAQ (reference sequence). Trimming took 0 bases from V and 2 from J, leaving 17 bases between them. The CDR3 runs 18 residues. CDR3 region: CASSLALGESAPGNTIYF. Here the CDR3 DNA reads TGTGCCAGCAGCTTAGCTCTCGGGGAGTCCGCGCCTGGAAACACCATATATTTT.